This note documents a single T cell receptor beta chain sequence. What this receptor recognizes is not known. No base quality values were provided; no much bigger clone lies one nucleotide off. In light of the paper, this sample's time point label describes: baseline before oral tofacitinib. Lesional scalp punch biopsies and peripheral blood were collected from alopecia areata patients. After PBMCs were isolated by density centrifugation and stained for CD3, CD4 and CD8, a FACSAria was used to sort CD4+ and CD8+ T cells. Trimming takes 4 bases off V and 4 bases off J; junction bases not matched to a gene: 13. From the cysteine up to the phenylalanine, the CDR3 has a length of 18 residues. The CDR3 DNA has 54 bases and is translated from base 1. CDR1 SEHNR and CDR2 FQNEAQ were looked up in the germline V gene (reference sequence). These data are taken from a study of CD8+ T cells in alopecia areata (dated by TCRdb to about 2018). For the study in its entirety: Treated patients were enrolled in an open-label pilot trial of oral tofacitinib at 5 to 10 mg twice daily for moderate-to-severe alopecia areata. Tofacitinib was given for 6 to 18 months, followed by 6 months of follow-up off drug to assess delayed response and recurrence. In both human patients and the C3H/HeJ mouse model, the study applied high-throughput TCRbeta sequencing to look at T cell clonal expansion in alopecia areata. Scalp tissue and sorted CD4+ and CD8+ peripheral blood T cells from patchy and totalis/universalis alopecia areata patients and from healthy controls were covered by human TCRbeta sequencing. Tofacitinib-treated patients had biopsies at baseline and at 4 and 24 weeks of treatment, with a later scalp biopsy in several patients. Clonality in the scalp was compared among normal scalp (n=4), patchy alopecia areata scalp (n=8), and alopecia totalis/universalis scalp (n=8). RNA came from the PAXgene miRNA kit for fixed scalp, the miRNeasy kit for PBMCs, and the RNeasy kit for mouse skin. Amplification of TCRbeta CDR3 regions was done by immunoSEQ multiplex PCR using 35 Vbeta forward primers and 13 Jbeta reverse primers. Overall study outcomes, separate from this receptor: Compared with normal scalp, lesional scalp, particularly in alopecia totalis/universalis, had higher clonality and more expanded CD8+ clones, which suggests antigenic drive. Shared TCR sequences between patients were less evident than in mice, which may be partly attributable to HLA diversity in the patient population. Resident alphabeta T cells in normal human skin are also sequenced, complicating scalp TCR repertoire analysis, unlike mouse skin dominated by gammadelta T cells.

The library was obtained by the immunoSEQ multiplex PCR assay. RNA was extracted from all samples and reverse transcribed into cDNA, which served as template for TCR sequencing. SuperScript III was used to make first-strand cDNA, primed with a 2:1 mix of oligo-dT and random hexamers. A synthetic immune receptor repertoire was used to measure amplification bias, and any remaining bias was corrected computationally. For the original study's pipeline: Raw reads were preprocessed to remove errors, and CDR3 was defined according to IMGT conventions as the region from the conserved cysteine to phenylalanine. Clonality was calculated as 1 minus Shannon entropy normalized by log2 of the number of productive unique TCRs. CD4 or CD8 identity of scalp clones was inferred by cross-referencing scalp TCRbeta sequences with sorted blood CD4 and CD8 repertoires. TCRdb limited this immuneACCESS table to in-frame rearrangements with V and J called. A share of clones is missing; checked studies link under half to unresolved V genes, and the rest is unexplained. V and J calls and clone size are given by that table; D and trimming were obtained from the DNA. This sample gives around 140,000 clones in total; 45% to 60% of them show up just once. Around 1% of the sample rests with the top ten.

The source is a human donor with alopecia areata. This sample comprised CD4+ T cells sorted from blood, obtained at week 0. The rearrangement combines TRBV7-9 with TRBJ2-2, with TRBD2 matching 9 junction bases. The DNA reads as follows: TGTGCCAGCAGCTCCGCCCCGGGACTAGCAGGATTCACCGGGGAGCTGTTTTTT. Translated, this gives CASSSAPGLAGFTGELFF. The CDR3 plus the reference TRBV7-9 and TRBJ2-2 genes for the other parts give the full variable domain: DTGVSQNPRHKITKRGQNVTFRCDPISEHNRLYWYRQTLGQGPEFLTYFQNEAQLEKSRLLSDRFSAERPKGSFSTLEIQRTEQGDSAMYLCASSSAPGLAGFTGELFFGEGSRLTVL.